These 10 T cell receptor beta chains share one sample of origin, sequenced in a study of blood T cell repertoires in COVID-19. Repertoires were generated with immunoSEQ multiplex PCR, while TCRdb's copy carries only in-frame clones and drops some. Of some 200,000 clones listed, approximately 91% are singletons. Sequencing was performed on PBMCs or T cells enriched from blood (not recorded which). The source is a woman under 30 who had recovered from COVID-19.

This rearrangement joins TRBV5-1 to TRBJ2-1; 10 bases line up with TRBD2. The CDR3 totals 16 residues. CDR1 and CDR2 (germline): SGHRS, YFSETQ. Trimming at V came to 2 bases and at J to 0 bases, leaving 2 bases not matched to a gene. CDR3 sequence (DNA): TGCGCCAGCAGCTTCATAGCGGGGGGCTCCTACAATGAGCAGTTCTTC. Residues: CASSFIAGGSYNEQFF.

The chain carries TRBV5-1 and TRBJ2-7, with 9 bases that match TRBD1. Germline trimming cut 4 bases from V and 0 bases from J; bases unmatched to any gene: 5. This CDR3 is built from 15 residues. Per the germline V gene, CDR1 is SGHRS and CDR2 is YFSETQ. The DNA for the CDR3 is TGCGCCAGCAGCGTTGGGGACAGGGACTCCTACGAGCAGTACTTC. It yields the protein CASSVGDRDSYEQYF.

V is TRBV2 and J is TRBJ2-7; 7 positions match TRBD2. V trimming: 7 bases; J trimming: 0 bases; junction bases outside the gene matches: 9. This CDR3 has 15 residues. From germline, CDR1 is SNHLY and CDR2 FYNNEI. CDR3 sequence: CASTKTGGSSYEQYF. The CDR3 DNA reads as TGTGCCAGCACCAAAACCGGGGGGAGCTCCTACGAGCAGTACTTC.

The chain links TRBV29-1 to TRBJ2-5; unclear D gene. Germline CDR1 SQVTM, CDR2 ANQGSEA. The V end was cut by 6 bases, the J end by 5 bases, with 10 bases between. This CDR3 spans 11 amino acids. CDR3 bases: TGCAGCGTGACGGGTGGGGAGACCCAGTACTTC. It codes for CSVTGGETQYF.

The CDR3 bases are TGTGCCAGCAGCCAAGAGAGACAGAGCACAGATACGCAGTATTTT. Translated: CASSQERQSTDTQYF. V is TRBV4-2 and J is TRBJ2-3; weak D call: TRBD1 (5 bases). Trimming pared 0 bases from V and 0 bases from J, leaving 7 bases between. This CDR3 contains 15 residues. The germline CDR1 and CDR2 sequences are LGHNA and YNFKEQ.

The chain uses TRBV7-6 and TRBJ2-2; TRBD2 might be the D (6 bases). V lost 4 bases and J lost 2, with 11 bases in between. The CDR3 covers 15 residues. The germline V gene has CDR1 SGHVS and CDR2 FNYEAQ. The CDR3 here is CASSSPSANTGELFF. The CDR3 DNA reads as TGTGCCAGCAGCTCTCCTAGCGCCAACACCGGGGAGCTGTTTTTT. The full variable domain, its missing parts supplied by reference TRBV7-6 and TRBJ2-2, is GAGVSQSPRYKVTKRGQDVALRCDPISGHVSLYWYRQALGQGPEFLTYFNYEAQQDKSGLPNDRFSAERPEGSISTLTIQRTEQRDSAMYRCASSSPSANTGELFFGEGSRLTVL.

The V and J genes are TRBV2 and TRBJ2-3; TRBD2 matches at 8 bases. Germline V gives CDR1 SNHLY, CDR2 FYNNEI. Unmatched junction bases numbered 7, after V lost 3 bases and J lost 14 bases. The CDR3 has 12 amino acids. This CDR3 reads CASSETSAPGYF. CDR3 nucleotide sequence: TGTGCCAGCAGTGAGACTAGCGCCCCGGGGTATTTT.

This chain joins TRBV28 and TRBJ2-5, with D possibly being TRBD2 (6 bases). The V and J ends lost 5 bases and 1 base respectively, with 11 bases between them. Germline CDR1 is MDHEN and CDR2 is SYDVKM. The CDR3 loop spans 14 amino acids. The DNA for the CDR3 is TGTGCCAGCAGTCCCGGGGGTTCCCAAGAGACCCAGTACTTC. Translated: CASSPGGSQETQYF.

This rearrangement joins TRBV7-9 to TRBJ2-5; 13 nucleotides line up with TRBD2. The germline V gene has CDR1 SEHNR and CDR2 FQNEAQ (reference sequence). V trimming: 5 bases; J trimming: 4 bases; junction bases outside the gene matches: 10. This CDR3 has 17 residues. CDR3 in DNA: TGTGCCAGCAGCGACGGACTAGCGGGAGTACCTCCAGAGACCCAGTACTTC. The encoded protein is CASSDGLAGVPPETQYF.

This clone was found once. The chain is built from TRBV2 and TRBJ2-2, with D possibly being TRBD1 (5 bases). The V end lost 8 bases, the J end lost 6 bases, and 16 bases lay between the germline ends. This CDR3 comprises 14 residues. Looked up from germline, CDR1 is SNHLY and CDR2 is FYNNEI. The DNA of the CDR3 is TGTGCCAGCCGGGTGGACAAAATGGCCGGGGAGCTGTTTTTT. This encodes CASRVDKMAGELFF. Full variable domain (outside the CDR3, taken from reference TRBV2 and TRBJ2-2): EPEVTQTPSHQVTQMGQEVILRCVPISNHLYFYWYRQILGQKVEFLVSFYNNEISEKSEIFDDQFSVERPDGSNFTLKIRSTKLEDSAMYFCASRVDKMAGELFFGEGSRLTVL.